A selection of T cell receptor beta chains follows, all from one sample in a study of graft-versus-host responses after intestinal transplantation. This table comes from immunoSEQ multiplex PCR, and its TCRdb copy is limited to in-frame clones, with some not included. The table shows 60,000 to 75,000 clones, with approximately 91% occurring only once. The specimen was ileum tissue, collected more than 350 days after transplant. The receptors derive from a human patient who received an intestinal transplant, so some T cells may come from the graft donor. Both conserved end residues are trimmed from each CDR3. Fields, in order: V gene, clone size, CDR3 protein. Clone size is given for some rows only: seen once, a few or many times, or a class if the clone is expanded.

TRBV6-1 | NA | ASSDPGDTQY
TRBV29-1 | NA | SVVARNVGVSYEQY
TRBV5-1 | NA | ASSLGLTNTGELF
TRBV5-4 | NA | ASSLPGLAGVGEQY
TRBV6-1 | NA | ASSDQGSGPYEQY
TRBV7-6 | few | ASSLAASGRTYNEQF
TRBV6-1 | few | ASSEALLEQRYT
TRBV29-1 | few | SVSGGVKSAFRQETQY
TRBV6-4 | NA | ASSRFAGQGSEQY
TRBV6-6 | NA | ASSSVAGSYQETQY
TRBV2 | NA | ASSEVRTGNTEAF
TRBV6-5 | NA | ASSYMRGNTGELF
TRBV29-1 | NA | SVGDRGEETQY
TRBV10-2 | NA | ASRPGGNQPQH
TRBV6-5 | NA | ASSGTVAYNEQF
TRBV5-6 | NA | ASSLGFGTANQPQH
TRBV7-6 | once | ASSPILAGGREQY
TRBV6-5 | NA | ASRVPVTDTQY
TRBV6-1 | NA | ASSVMSFGPFPKETQY
TRBV5-6 | once | ASSLEHNLYGYT
TRBV4-2 | once | ASSPAIRTGAYYEQY
TRBV7-6 | NA | ASSLVGKETQY
TRBV6-1 | NA | ASSEARIGNSPLH
TRBV5-1 | NA | ASSSGTSVPLQY
TRBV28 | NA | ASSYQSGSVADTQY
TRBV12-5 | NA | ASGLSQGANSPLH
TRBV7-2 | NA | ASRTHPRTSVFKNIQY
TRBV2 | few | ASRPSGRGAGELF
TRBV5-4 | few | ASSFIPVRTAYGNTIY
TRBV28 | NA | ASSSGGAYNEQF
TRBV28 | NA | ASSKRERKLQF
TRBV7-3 | NA | ASSFGTGDGYT
TRBV9 | NA | ASSVDTSGKYSADTQY
TRBV4-1 | NA | ASSPSGEGSYEQY
TRBV5-1 | NA | ASSPGWMGEKLF
TRBV28 | NA | ASSFSTLAGPTDTQY
TRBV7-3 | once | ASSLTPGAGEAF
TRBV7-3 | once | ASSRGHRDTQY
TRBV6-6 | few | ASTHAGRYSYNEQF
TRBV5-1 | NA | ASSLGTGQGNTGELF
TRBV6-5 | NA | ASSYIAGSTYEQY
TRBV15 | NA | ATSRDREETQY
TRBV6-4 | NA | ASSDYGTARYSNQPQH
TRBV10-3 | NA | AISEIRGGGNYQPQH
TRBV6-1 | NA | ASRDGGPHTDTQY
TRBV29-1 | NA | SVGSSAENIQY
TRBV30 | NA | AWSAGSNTEAF
TRBV18 | NA | ASSQQSTNEKLF
TRBV5-5 | once | ASSFPSRESNTEAF
TRBV15 | once | ATSKAITGGPTEAF
TRBV18 | NA | ASSRTTGEAKTEAF